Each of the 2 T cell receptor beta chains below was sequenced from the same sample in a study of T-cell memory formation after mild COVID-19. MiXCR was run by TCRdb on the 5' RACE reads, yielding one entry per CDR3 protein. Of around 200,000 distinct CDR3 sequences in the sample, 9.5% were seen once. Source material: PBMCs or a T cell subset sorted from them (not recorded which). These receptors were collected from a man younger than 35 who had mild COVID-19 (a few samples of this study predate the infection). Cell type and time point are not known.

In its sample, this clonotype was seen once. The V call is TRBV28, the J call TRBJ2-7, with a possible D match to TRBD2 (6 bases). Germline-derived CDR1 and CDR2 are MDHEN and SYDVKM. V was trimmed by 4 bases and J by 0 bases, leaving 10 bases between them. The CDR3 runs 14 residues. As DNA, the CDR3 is TGTGCCAGCAGTTCCTCGGGAGCCTCCTACGAGCAGTACGTC. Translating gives CASSSSGASYEQYV.

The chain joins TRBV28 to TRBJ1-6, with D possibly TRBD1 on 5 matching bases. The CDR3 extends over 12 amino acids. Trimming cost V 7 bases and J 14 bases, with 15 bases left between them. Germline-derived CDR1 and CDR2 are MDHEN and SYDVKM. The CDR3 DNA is TGTGCCAGCACCCTCGGGGGGAAAGCCCTCCACTTT. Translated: CASTLGGKALHF. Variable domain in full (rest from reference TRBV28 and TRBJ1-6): DVKVTQSSRYLVKRTGEKVFLECVQDMDHENMFWYRQDPGLGLRLIYFSYDVKMKEKGDIPEGYSVSREKKERFSLILESASTNQTSMYLCASTLGGKALHFGNGTRLTVT.